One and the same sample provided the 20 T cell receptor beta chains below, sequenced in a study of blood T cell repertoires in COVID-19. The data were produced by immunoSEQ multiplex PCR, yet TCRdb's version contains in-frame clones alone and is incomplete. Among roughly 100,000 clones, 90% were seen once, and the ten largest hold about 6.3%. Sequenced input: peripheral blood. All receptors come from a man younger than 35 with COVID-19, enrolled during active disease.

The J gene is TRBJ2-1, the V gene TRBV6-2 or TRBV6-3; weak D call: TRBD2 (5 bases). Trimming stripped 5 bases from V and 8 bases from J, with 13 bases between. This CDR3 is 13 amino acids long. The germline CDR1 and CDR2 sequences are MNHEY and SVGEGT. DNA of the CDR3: TGTGCCAGCAGTAATACTAGAGTCTATGAGCAGTTCTTC. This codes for CASSNTRVYEQFF.

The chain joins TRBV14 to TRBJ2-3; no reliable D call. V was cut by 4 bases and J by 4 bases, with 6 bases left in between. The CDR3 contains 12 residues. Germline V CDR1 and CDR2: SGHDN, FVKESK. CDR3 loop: CASSPFADTQYF. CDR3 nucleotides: TGTGCCAGCAGCCCGTTCGCAGATACGCAGTATTTT.

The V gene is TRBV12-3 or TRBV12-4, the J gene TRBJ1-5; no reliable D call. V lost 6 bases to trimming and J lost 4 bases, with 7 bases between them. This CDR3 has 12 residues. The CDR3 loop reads CASSDSNQPQHF. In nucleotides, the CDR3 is TGTGCCAGCAGCGACTCAAATCAGCCCCAGCATTTT.

CDR3 region: CATTSHMSSYEQYF. The CDR3 DNA sequence: TGTGCCACTACGTCGCATATGTCCTCCTACGAGCAGTACTTC. J is TRBJ2-7 and V is TRBV19; D gene ambiguous. The germline V gene encodes CDR1 LNHDA and CDR2 SQIVND (reference sequence). V lost 10 bases and J lost 0, with 16 bases in between. The length of the CDR3 is 14 residues.

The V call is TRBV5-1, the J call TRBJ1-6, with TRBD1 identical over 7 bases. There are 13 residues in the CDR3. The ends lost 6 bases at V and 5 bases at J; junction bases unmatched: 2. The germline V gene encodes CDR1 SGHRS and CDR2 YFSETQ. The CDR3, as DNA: TGCGCCAGCAACACAGGGGATAATTCACCCCTCCACTTT. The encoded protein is CASNTGDNSPLHF.

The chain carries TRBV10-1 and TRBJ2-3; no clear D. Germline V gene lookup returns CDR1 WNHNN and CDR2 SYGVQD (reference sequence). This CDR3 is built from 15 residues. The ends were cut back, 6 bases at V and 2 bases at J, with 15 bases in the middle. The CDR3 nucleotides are TGCGCCAGCAGCGCTCGGGTAACGGCCACAGATACGCAGTATTTT. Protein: CASSARVTATDTQYF.

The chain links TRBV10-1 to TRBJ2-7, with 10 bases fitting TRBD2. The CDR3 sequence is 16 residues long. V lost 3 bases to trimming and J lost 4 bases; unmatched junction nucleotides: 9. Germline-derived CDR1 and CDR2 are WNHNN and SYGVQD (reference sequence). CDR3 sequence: CASSDLAGDQVYEQYF. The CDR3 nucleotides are TGCGCCAGCAGTGACCTAGCGGGGGACCAGGTTTACGAGCAGTACTTC.

CDR3 sequence: CASSLQALSGELFF. Here the CDR3 DNA reads TGTGCCAGCAGCTTACAGGCTTTGTCGGGGGAGCTGTTTTTT. The chain carries TRBV2 and TRBJ2-2, with D perhaps TRBD1 (5 bases). With 6 bases removed from V and 8 bases from J, the gap between germline ends came to 16 bases. Per the germline V gene, CDR1 is SNHLY and CDR2 is FYNNEI. This CDR3 region has 14 residues.

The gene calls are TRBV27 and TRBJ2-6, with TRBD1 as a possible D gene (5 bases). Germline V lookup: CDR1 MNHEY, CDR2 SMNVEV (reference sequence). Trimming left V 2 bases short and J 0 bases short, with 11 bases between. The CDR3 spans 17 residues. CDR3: CASSLGWGSSGANVLTF. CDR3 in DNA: TGTGCCAGCAGTTTAGGGTGGGGCAGCTCTGGGGCCAACGTCCTGACTTTC.

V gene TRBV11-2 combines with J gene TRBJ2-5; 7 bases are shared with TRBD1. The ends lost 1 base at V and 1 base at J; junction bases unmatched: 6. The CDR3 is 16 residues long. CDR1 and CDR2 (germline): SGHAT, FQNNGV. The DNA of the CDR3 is TGTGCCAGCAGCTTAGGCCCGGGACAGTCCCAAGAGACCCAGTACTTC. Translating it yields CASSLGPGQSQETQYF.

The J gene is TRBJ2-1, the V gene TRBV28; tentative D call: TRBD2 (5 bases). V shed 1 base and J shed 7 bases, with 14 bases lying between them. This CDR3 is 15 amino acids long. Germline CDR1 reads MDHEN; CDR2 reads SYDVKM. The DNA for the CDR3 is TGTGCCAGCAGTTTATACGGGCGGGCAGTAAATGAGCAGTTCTTC. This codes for CASSLYGRAVNEQFF.

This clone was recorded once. The CDR3 here is CASSSRTSEGTYYEQYF. The CDR3 DNA sequence: TGTGCCAGCAGCTCCCGTACCTCCGAGGGGACTTACTACGAGCAGTACTTC. The chain links TRBV7-9 to TRBJ2-7, with TRBD2 as a possible D gene (6 bases). The V and J ends lost 4 bases and 3 bases respectively, with 22 bases between them. The CDR3 is 17 residues long. Germline CDR1 and CDR2: SEHNR and FQNEAQ (reference sequence). The full variable domain, its missing parts supplied by reference TRBV7-9 and TRBJ2-7, is DTGVSQNPRHKITKRGQNVTFRCDPISEHNRLYWYRQTLGQGPEFLTYFQNEAQLEKSRLLSDRFSAERPKGSFSTLEIQRTEQGDSAMYLCASSSRTSEGTYYEQYFGPGTRLTVT.

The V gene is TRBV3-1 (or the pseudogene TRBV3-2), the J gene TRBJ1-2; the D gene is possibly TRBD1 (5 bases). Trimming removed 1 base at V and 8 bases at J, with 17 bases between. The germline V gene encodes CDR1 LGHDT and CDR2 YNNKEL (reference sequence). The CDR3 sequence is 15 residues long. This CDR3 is CASSQAVRGTGGYTF. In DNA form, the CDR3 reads TGTGCCAGCAGCCAAGCGGTCCGCGGGACGGGAGGCTACACCTTC.

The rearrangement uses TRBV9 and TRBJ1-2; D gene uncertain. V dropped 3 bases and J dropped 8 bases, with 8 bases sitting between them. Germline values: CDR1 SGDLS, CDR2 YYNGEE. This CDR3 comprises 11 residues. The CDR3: CASSDRRGYTF. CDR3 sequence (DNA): TGTGCCAGCAGCGATCGCAGGGGCTACACCTTC. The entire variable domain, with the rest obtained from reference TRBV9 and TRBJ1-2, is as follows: DSGVTQTPKHLITATGQRVTLRCSPRSGDLSVYWYQQSLDQGLQFLIQYYNGEERAKGNILERFSAQQFPDLHSELNLSSLELGDSALYFCASSDRRGYTFGSGTRLTVV.

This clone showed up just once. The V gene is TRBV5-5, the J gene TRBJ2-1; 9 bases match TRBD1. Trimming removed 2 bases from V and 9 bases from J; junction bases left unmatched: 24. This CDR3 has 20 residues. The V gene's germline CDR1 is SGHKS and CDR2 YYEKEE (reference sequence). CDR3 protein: CASSFSGTGKRGAITGEQFF. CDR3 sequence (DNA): TGTGCCAGCAGCTTTTCCGGGACAGGGAAGAGGGGGGCTATAACGGGTGAGCAGTTCTTC.

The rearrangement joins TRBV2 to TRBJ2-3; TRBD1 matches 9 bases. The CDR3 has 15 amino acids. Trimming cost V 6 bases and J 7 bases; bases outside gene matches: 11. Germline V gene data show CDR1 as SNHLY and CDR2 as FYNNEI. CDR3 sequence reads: CASRTGTGTSNTQYF. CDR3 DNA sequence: TGTGCCAGCAGGACCGGGACAGGGACGTCAAATACGCAGTATTTT.

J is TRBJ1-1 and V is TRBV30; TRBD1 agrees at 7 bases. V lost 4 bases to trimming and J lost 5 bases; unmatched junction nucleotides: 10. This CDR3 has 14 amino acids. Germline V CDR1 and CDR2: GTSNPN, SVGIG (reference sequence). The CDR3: CAWKGDGRGTEAFF. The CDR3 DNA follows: TGTGCCTGGAAGGGAGACGGCAGGGGGACTGAAGCTTTCTTT. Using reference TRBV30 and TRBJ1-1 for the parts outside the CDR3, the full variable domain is SQTIHQWPATLVQPVGSPLSLECTVEGTSNPNLYWYRQAAGRGLQLLFYSVGIGQISSEVPQNLSASRPQDRQFILSSKKLLLSDSGFYLCAWKGDGRGTEAFFGQGTRLTVV.

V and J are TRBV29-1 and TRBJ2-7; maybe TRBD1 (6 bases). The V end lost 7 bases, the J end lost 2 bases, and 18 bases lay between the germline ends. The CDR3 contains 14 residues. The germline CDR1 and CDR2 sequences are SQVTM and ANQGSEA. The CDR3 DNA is TGCAGCGCCTATGACCGGGACAAACCCTACGAGCAGTACTTC. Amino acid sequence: CSAYDRDKPYEQYF.

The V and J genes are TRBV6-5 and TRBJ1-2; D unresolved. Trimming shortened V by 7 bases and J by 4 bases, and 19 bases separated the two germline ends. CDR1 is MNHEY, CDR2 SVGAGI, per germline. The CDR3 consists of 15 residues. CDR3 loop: CASISPGESGYGYTF. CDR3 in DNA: TGTGCCAGCATCTCACCGGGTGAATCCGGCTATGGCTACACCTTC.

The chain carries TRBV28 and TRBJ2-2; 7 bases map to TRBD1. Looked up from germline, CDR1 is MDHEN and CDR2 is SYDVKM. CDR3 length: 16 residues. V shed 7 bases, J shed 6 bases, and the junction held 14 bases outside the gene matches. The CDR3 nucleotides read TGTGCCAGCATCGACTTTGACAGGGTACTCGCCGGGGAGCTGTTTTTT. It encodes CASIDFDRVLAGELFF. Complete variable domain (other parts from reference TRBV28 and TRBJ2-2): DVKVTQSSRYLVKRTGEKVFLECVQDMDHENMFWYRQDPGLGLRLIYFSYDVKMKEKGDIPEGYSVSREKKERFSLILESASTNQTSMYLCASIDFDRVLAGELFFGEGSRLTVL.